The T cell receptor beta chain under discussion was sequenced for a study of early T cells in non-severe SARS-CoV-2 infection. Study at large: Sequencing targeted bulk RNA from unsorted whole blood, leaving chains unpaired. Study-wide results and caveats: The VDJdb matching leaned toward anti-spike CD8 responses and overlooked private and CD4 specificities.

Individual cDNA molecules were tagged with unique molecular identifiers. TCRdb independently ran MiXCR on the 5' RACE reads; one entry per CDR3 protein. This sample yields fewer than 85,000 distinct CDR3 sequences, of which 16% are seen a single time; 2.5% to 3% belongs to the top ten. This clonotype was detected only a few times. Antigen specificity is unknown. The sequenced material came from whole blood. The clonotype originates from an adult who was a healthcare worker with PCR-confirmed SARS-CoV-2 infection or an uninfected control (not recorded which).

Written as DNA, the CDR3 is TGTGCCAGCAGTTTGTACAGCAACTCTGGAAACACCATATATTTT. Translation gives CASSLYSNSGNTIYF. The J gene is TRBJ1-3, the V gene TRBV28; no clear D. The germline gives CDR1 MDHEN, CDR2 SYDVKM. This CDR3 has 15 amino acids. Trimming removed 3 bases from V and 0 bases from J, with 9 bases in between. Full variable domain (outside the CDR3, taken from reference TRBV28 and TRBJ1-3): DVKVTQSSRYLVKRTGEKVFLECVQDMDHENMFWYRQDPGLGLRLIYFSYDVKMKEKGDIPEGYSVSREKKERFSLILESASTNQTSMYLCASSLYSNSGNTIYFGEGSWLTVV.